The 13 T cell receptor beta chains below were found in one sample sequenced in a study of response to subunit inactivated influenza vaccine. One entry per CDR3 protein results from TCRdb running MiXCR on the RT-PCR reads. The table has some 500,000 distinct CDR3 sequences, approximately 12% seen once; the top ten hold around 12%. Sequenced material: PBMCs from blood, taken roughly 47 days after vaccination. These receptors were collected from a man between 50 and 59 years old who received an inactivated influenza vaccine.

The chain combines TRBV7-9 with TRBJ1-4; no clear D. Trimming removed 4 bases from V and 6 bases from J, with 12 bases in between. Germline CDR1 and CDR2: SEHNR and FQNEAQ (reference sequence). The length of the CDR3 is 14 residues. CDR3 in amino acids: CASSYFGVDEKLFF. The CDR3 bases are TGTGCCAGCAGCTATTTTGGGGTGGATGAAAAACTGTTTTTT.

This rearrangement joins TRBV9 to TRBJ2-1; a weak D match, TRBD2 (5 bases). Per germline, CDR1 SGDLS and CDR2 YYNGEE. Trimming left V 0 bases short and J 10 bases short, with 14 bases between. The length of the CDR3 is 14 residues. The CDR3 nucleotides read TGTGCCAGCAGCGTAGGTCCGGGGTCAAGGGAGCAGTTCTTC. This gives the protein CASSVGPGSREQFF.

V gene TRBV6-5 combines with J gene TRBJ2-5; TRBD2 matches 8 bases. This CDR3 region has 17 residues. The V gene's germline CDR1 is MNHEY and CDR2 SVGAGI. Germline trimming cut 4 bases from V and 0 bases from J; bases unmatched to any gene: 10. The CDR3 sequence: CASSSLRGSGDQETQYF. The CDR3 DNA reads TGTGCCAGCAGTTCTCTTAGGGGTAGCGGGGACCAAGAGACCCAGTACTTC.

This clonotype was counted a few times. The CDR3 is CASSFMRDRGYNEQFF. In DNA form, the CDR3 reads TGTGCCAGCAGTTTTATGCGGGACAGGGGTTACAATGAGCAGTTCTTC. The V gene is TRBV12-3 or TRBV12-4, the J gene TRBJ2-1; TRBD1 agrees at 10 bases. The CDR3 consists of 16 residues. V lost 3 bases and J lost 4; bases outside the gene matches: 6.

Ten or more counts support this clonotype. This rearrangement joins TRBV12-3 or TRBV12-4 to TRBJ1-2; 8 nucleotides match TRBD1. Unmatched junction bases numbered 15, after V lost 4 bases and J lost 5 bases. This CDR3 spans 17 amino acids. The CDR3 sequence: CASSSRWGQVKPYGYTF. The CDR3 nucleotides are TGTGCCAGCAGTTCCAGATGGGGACAGGTGAAACCTTATGGCTACACCTTC.

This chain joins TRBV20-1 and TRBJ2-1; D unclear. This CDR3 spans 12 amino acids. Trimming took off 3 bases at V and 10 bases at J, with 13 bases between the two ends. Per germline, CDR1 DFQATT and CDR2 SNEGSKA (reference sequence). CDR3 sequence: CSARAVYSEQFF. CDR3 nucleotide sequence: TGCAGTGCTAGGGCGGTTTATAGCGAGCAGTTCTTC.

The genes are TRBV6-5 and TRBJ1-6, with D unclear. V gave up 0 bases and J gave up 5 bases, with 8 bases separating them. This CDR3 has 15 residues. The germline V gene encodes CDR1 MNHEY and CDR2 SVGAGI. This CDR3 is CASSYSTINNSPLHF. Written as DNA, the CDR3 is TGTGCCAGCAGTTACTCAACGATAAATAATTCACCCCTCCACTTT.

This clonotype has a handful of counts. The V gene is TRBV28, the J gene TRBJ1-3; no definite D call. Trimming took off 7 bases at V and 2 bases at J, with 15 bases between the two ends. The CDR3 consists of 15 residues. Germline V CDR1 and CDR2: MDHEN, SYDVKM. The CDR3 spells CASKTGTLAGNTIYF. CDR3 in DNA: TGTGCCAGCAAGACCGGAACCCTCGCTGGAAACACCATATATTTT.

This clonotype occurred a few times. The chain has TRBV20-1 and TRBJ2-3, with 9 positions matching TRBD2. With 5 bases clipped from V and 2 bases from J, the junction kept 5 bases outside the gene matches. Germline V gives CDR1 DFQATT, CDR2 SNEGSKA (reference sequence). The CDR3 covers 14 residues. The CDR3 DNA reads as TGCAGTGCTGAGACTAGCGGCCTCACAGATACGCAGTATTTT. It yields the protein CSAETSGLTDTQYF.

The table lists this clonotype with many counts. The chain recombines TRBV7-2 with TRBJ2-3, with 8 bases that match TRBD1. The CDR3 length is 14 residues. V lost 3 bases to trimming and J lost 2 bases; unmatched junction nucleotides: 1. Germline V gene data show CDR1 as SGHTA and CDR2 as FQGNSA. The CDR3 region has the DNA TGTGCCAGCAGCTTCAGGGGGCCCACAGATACGCAGTATTTT. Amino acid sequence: CASSFRGPTDTQYF. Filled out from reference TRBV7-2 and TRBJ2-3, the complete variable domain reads GAGVSQSPSNKVTEKGKDVELRCDPISGHTALYWYRQSLGQGLEFLIYFQGNSAPDKSGLPSDRFSAERTGGSVSTLTIQRTQQEDSAVYLCASSFRGPTDTQYFGPGTRLTVL.

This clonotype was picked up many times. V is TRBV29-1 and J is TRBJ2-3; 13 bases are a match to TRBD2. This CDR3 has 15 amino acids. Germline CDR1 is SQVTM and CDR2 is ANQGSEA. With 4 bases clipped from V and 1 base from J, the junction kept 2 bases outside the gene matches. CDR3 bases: TGCAGCGTTGTAGGACTAGCGGGGGGCACAGATACGCAGTATTTT. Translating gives CSVVGLAGGTDTQYF.

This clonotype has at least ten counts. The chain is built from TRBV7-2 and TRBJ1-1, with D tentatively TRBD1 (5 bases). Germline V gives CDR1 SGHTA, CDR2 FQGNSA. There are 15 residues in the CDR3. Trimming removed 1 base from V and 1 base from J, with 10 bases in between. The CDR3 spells CASSLGPGPNTEAFF. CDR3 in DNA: TGTGCCAGCAGCTTAGGACCGGGGCCGAACACTGAAGCTTTCTTT. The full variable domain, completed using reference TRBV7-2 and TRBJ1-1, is GAGVSQSPSNKVTEKGKDVELRCDPISGHTALYWYRQSLGQGLEFLIYFQGNSAPDKSGLPSDRFSAERTGGSVSTLTIQRTQQEDSAVYLCASSLGPGPNTEAFFGQGTRLTVV.

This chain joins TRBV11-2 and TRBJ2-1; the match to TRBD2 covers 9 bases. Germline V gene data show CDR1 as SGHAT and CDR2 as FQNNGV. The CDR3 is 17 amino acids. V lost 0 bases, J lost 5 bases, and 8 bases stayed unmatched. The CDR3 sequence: CASSLEGKRGVNNEQFF. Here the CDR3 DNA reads TGTGCCAGCAGCTTAGAGGGGAAGCGGGGGGTCAACAATGAGCAGTTCTTC.